In its sample, the clone carrying this T cell receptor beta chain was seen a few times. Its antigen is still unknown. The data originate from a study of cytomegalovirus exposure and HLA in healthy donors. Study conclusions and caveats: Some highly shared sequence variants likely arose as a pipeline artifact.

Healthy bone marrow donors supplied every sample. PCR amplification relied on 60 Vbeta primers (plus 13 Jbeta primers). As handled by the study authors: An analysis performed later counted roughly 80 million unique TCR beta chains (approximately 12 million of them shared). Here immunoSEQ multiplex PCR was the method, and the copy in TCRdb shows in-frame clones only, minus some. Clone size and the V and J calls come from that table; the DNA yielded D and trimming. The sample lists about 59,000 clones, 80% occurring once. This CDR3 has 13 amino acids. Germline assignment: CDR1 SGHAT and CDR2 FQNNGV. V lost 3 bases and J lost 1, with 6 bases in between.

This clonotype was obtained from a woman aged 40-49 years in good health and CMV-seronegative. This chain connects TRBV11-2 to TRBJ1-1; D not resolved. Sequencing was performed on PBMCs. The CDR3 reads CASSFSENTEAFF. CDR3 coding DNA: TGTGCCAGCAGCTTTTCAGAGAACACTGAAGCTTTCTTT. The variable domain in full, with the rest retrieved from reference TRBV11-2 and TRBJ1-1, is EAGVAQSPRYKIIEKRQSVAFWCNPISGHATLYWYQQILGQGPKLLIQFQNNGVVDDSQLPKDRFSAERLKGVDSTLKIQPAKLEDSAVYLCASSFSENTEAFFGQGTRLTVV.